One and the same sample provided the 17 T cell receptor beta chains below, sequenced in a study of cytomegalovirus exposure and HLA in healthy donors. PCR amplification relied on 60 Vbeta primers (plus 13 Jbeta primers). TCRdb keeps only in-frame clones here, not all; method: immunoSEQ multiplex PCR. In the table there are about 150,000 clones, 76% of which are singletons. Sequenced input: PBMCs. These receptors were taken from a female donor in good health and CMV-seropositive.

The chain recombines TRBV5-1 with TRBJ1-1; 7 positions match TRBD1. Per the germline V gene, CDR1 is SGHRS and CDR2 is YFSETQ. The J segment lost 8 bases and the V segment lost 0 bases, leaving 7 bases of the junction unmatched. CDR3 length equals 14 residues. CDR3 in amino acids: CASSLVGGDREAFF. In DNA, the CDR3 is TGCGCCAGCAGCTTGGTAGGCGGGGACAGAGAAGCTTTCTTT.

The chain carries TRBV5-4 and TRBJ1-4, with TRBD1 identical over 9 bases. The germline V gene has CDR1 SGHNT and CDR2 YYREEE (reference sequence). There are 14 residues in the CDR3. V shed 4 bases and J 8 bases; nucleotides not matched to a gene: 6. The CDR3 sequence is CASSADRGGEKLFF. The DNA of the CDR3 is TGTGCCAGCAGCGCGGACAGGGGAGGGGAAAAACTGTTTTTT.

To note about this clone: Germline and junction disagree at one end, which may indicate a read error. J is TRBJ2-1 and V is TRBV5-6; D gene unclear. Per the germline V gene, CDR1 is SGHDT and CDR2 is YYEEEE. This CDR3 is 11 amino acids long. In DNA form, the CDR3 reads TGTGCCAGCAGCTTCGGCCCGGCGGCGGTCTTC. Protein sequence: CASSFGPAAVF. The full variable domain, in which reference TRBV5-6 and TRBJ2-1 provide the parts outside the CDR3, is DAGVTQSPTHLIKTRGQQVTLRCSPKSGHDTVSWYQQALGQGPQFIFQYYEEEERQRGNFPDRFSGHQFPNYSSELNVNALLLGDSALYLCASSFGPAAVFGPGTRLTVL.

The V gene is TRBV11-2, the J gene TRBJ2-5; 8 nucleotides align to TRBD1. Germline lookup yields CDR1 SGHAT and CDR2 FQNNGV. Trimming took 4 bases from V and 4 from J; bases not matched to a gene: 8. The CDR3 sequence is 15 residues long. In nucleotides, the CDR3 is TGTGCCAGCAGCTCCGGACAGGGTGGTTCAGAGACCCAGTACTTC. This encodes CASSSGQGGSETQYF.

The genes are TRBV4-2 and TRBJ2-3; D gene uncertain. The CDR3 loop spans 15 amino acids. Trimming removed 0 bases at V and 2 bases at J, with 9 bases between. Germline loops: CDR1 LGHNA, CDR2 YNFKEQ. CDR3 bases: TGTGCCAGCAGCCAAGATGGGCCTCTCACAGATACGCAGTATTTT. As protein: CASSQDGPLTDTQYF.

V usage is TRBV12-5 and J usage is TRBJ1-2, with D possibly TRBD1 on 6 matching bases. In germline, CDR1 is LGHNT, CDR2 FRNRAP. The CDR3 sequence is 13 residues long. The ends were cut back, 6 bases at V and 4 bases at J, with 12 bases in the middle. CDR3 sequence: CASGKQDSYGYTF. CDR3 DNA: TGTGCTAGTGGGAAACAGGACAGCTATGGCTACACCTTC. Variable domain in full (rest from reference TRBV12-5 and TRBJ1-2): DARVTQTPRHKVTEMGQEVTMRCQPILGHNTVFWYRQTMMQGLELLAYFRNRAPLDDSGMPKDRFSAEMPDATLATLKIQPSEPRDSAVYFCASGKQDSYGYTFGSGTRLTVV.

This chain links TRBV5-1 with TRBJ2-3; 7 bases line up with TRBD2. The germline V gene encodes CDR1 SGHRS and CDR2 YFSETQ. The J segment lost 0 bases and the V segment lost 5 bases, leaving 3 bases of the junction unmatched. The CDR3 extends over 14 amino acids. CDR3 region: CASRRGVSTDTQYF. The CDR3 DNA reads as TGCGCCAGCAGACGGGGGGTTAGCACAGATACGCAGTATTTT. Filled out from reference TRBV5-1 and TRBJ2-3, the complete variable domain reads KAGVTQTPRYLIKTRGQQVTLSCSPISGHRSVSWYQQTPGQGLQFLFEYFSETQRNKGNFPGRFSGRQFSNSRSEMNVSTLELGDSALYLCASRRGVSTDTQYFGPGTRLTVL.

The V and J genes are TRBV25-1 and TRBJ2-7, with a possible D match to TRBD1 (5 bases). The V gene lost 6 bases and the J gene lost 4 bases, with 13 bases spanning the gap. Germline lookup yields CDR1 MGHDK and CDR2 SYGVNS. The CDR3 contains 13 residues. The CDR3 DNA follows: TGTGCCAGCAGGTCAAGGGGATCTTACGAGCAGTACTTC. Amino acid sequence: CASRSRGSYEQYF.

V usage is TRBV4-1 and J usage is TRBJ1-2, with D tentatively TRBD1 (5 bases). CDR3 length equals 13 residues. Deletions cut 2 bases from V and 6 bases from J, with 10 bases between. Germline-derived CDR1 and CDR2 are MGHRA and YSYEKL. CDR3: CASSQPTGNGYTF. The DNA of the CDR3 is TGCGCCAGCAGCCAACCCACAGGCAATGGCTACACCTTC.

The CDR3 nucleotides are TGTGCCAGCTCCCGCCGGGACACCAATTCACCCCTCCACTTT. Encoded protein: CASSRRDTNSPLHF. The J gene is TRBJ1-6, the V gene TRBV18; D is possibly TRBD1 (6 bases). CDR1 is KGHSH and CDR2 is LQKENI in the germline V gene. This CDR3 is 14 amino acids long. V lost 6 bases and J 7 bases, leaving 13 bases between the germline ends. Full variable domain (rest looked up from reference TRBV18 and TRBJ1-6): NAGVMQNPRHLVRRRGQEARLRCSPMKGHSHVYWYRQLPEEGLKFMVYLQKENIIDESGMPKERFSAEFPKEGPSILRIQQVVRGDSAAYFCASSRRDTNSPLHFGNGTRLTVT.

The genes are TRBV5-1 and TRBJ1-1; TRBD1 matches 10 bases. The CDR3 runs to 14 residues. V lost 4 bases, J lost 4 bases, and 4 bases stayed unmatched. Germline V gene lookup returns CDR1 SGHRS and CDR2 YFSETQ. CDR3: CASSPRTGGTEAFF. DNA of the CDR3: TGCGCCAGCAGCCCCAGGACAGGGGGCACTGAAGCTTTCTTT.

The chain recombines TRBV5-6 with TRBJ2-2; D remains ambiguous. CDR1 is SGHDT, CDR2 YYEEEE, per germline. The CDR3 has 15 amino acids. V was pared by 5 bases and J by 1 base, with 12 bases between. CDR3 coding DNA: TGTGCCAGCAGACGAACTGGGCTGAACACCGGGGAGCTGTTTTTT. This sequence encodes CASRRTGLNTGELFF.

This clone was observed a few times. The chain joins TRBV6-5 to TRBJ2-5; TRBD1 matches 8 bases. The CDR3 length is 14 residues. CDR1 and CDR2 (germline): MNHEY, SVGAGI. Trimming removed 6 bases from V and 2 bases from J; junction bases left unmatched: 5. The CDR3: CASSAGQVQETQYF. The CDR3 coding sequence is TGTGCCAGCAGCGCGGGACAGGTACAAGAGACCCAGTACTTC.

The chain has TRBV5-1 and TRBJ2-5; 8 nucleotides align to TRBD2. The CDR3 length is 18 residues. The germline CDR1 and CDR2 sequences are SGHRS and YFSETQ. V shed 1 base and J 5 bases; nucleotides not matched to a gene: 16. CDR3 loop: CASSLTGGGPTFGETQYF. The CDR3 region has the DNA TGCGCCAGCAGCTTGACGGGCGGGGGGCCTACATTCGGGGAGACCCAGTACTTC.

This sequence joins TRBV30 and TRBJ2-5, with TRBD2 matching over 8 bases. The ends lost 2 bases at V and 3 bases at J; junction bases unmatched: 8. CDR1 and CDR2 from the germline V gene are GTSNPN and SVGIG (reference sequence). The CDR3 contains 15 residues. CDR3 bases: TGTGCCTGGAGTCTCGCGGGGGGTGGAGAAGAGACCCAGTACTTC. Protein product: CAWSLAGGGEETQYF.

The rearrangement joins TRBV10-3 to TRBJ2-2; no reliable D call. The length of the CDR3 is 14 residues. Germline CDR1 reads ENHRY; CDR2 reads SYGVKD. Trimming left V 6 bases short and J 1 base short, with 9 bases between. CDR3 amino acids: CAIRHNRNTGELFF. In DNA, the CDR3 is TGTGCCATCAGACACAACAGGAACACCGGGGAGCTGTTTTTT.

The chain couples TRBV28 to TRBJ2-7; 11 bases match TRBD2. J gave up 0 bases and V 5 bases, and 3 bases lay outside the gene matches. Germline V lookup: CDR1 MDHEN, CDR2 SYDVKM. CDR3 size: 15 residues. DNA for the CDR3: TGTGCCAGCAGTCGAGGACTAGCGGGCTCCTACGAGCAGTACTTC. It codes for CASSRGLAGSYEQYF. The full variable domain, with the rest looked up from reference TRBV28 and TRBJ2-7, is DVKVTQSSRYLVKRTGEKVFLECVQDMDHENMFWYRQDPGLGLRLIYFSYDVKMKEKGDIPEGYSVSREKKERFSLILESASTNQTSMYLCASSRGLAGSYEQYFGPGTRLTVT.